One sample yielded the 14 T cell receptor beta chains listed below, sequenced in a study of T cell responses to AZD1222 COVID-19 vaccine. Sequencing used immunoSEQ multiplex PCR; TCRdb keeps in-frame clones, though not all of them. This table has fewer than 150,000 clones, about 90% appearing once. The input for sequencing was peripheral blood, taken on day 0 of AZD1222 vaccination. Every receptor here comes from an adult in good health.

The chain recombines TRBV7-6 with TRBJ1-1; 8 bases line up with TRBD1. V lost 6 bases and J lost 6; bases outside the gene matches: 9. CDR1 is SGHVS, CDR2 FNYEAQ, per germline. CDR3 length equals 14 residues. Written as DNA, the CDR3 is TGTGCCAGCAGATCCCAGGGGGCGAGCGCTGAAGCTTTCTTT. This gives the protein CASRSQGASAEAFF.

V gene TRBV6-2 or TRBV6-3 combines with J gene TRBJ2-2; D not resolved. Trimming pared 5 bases from V and 3 bases from J, leaving 4 bases between. Germline CDR1 and CDR2: MNHEY and SVGEGT. This CDR3 has 12 residues. The CDR3 DNA reads TGTGCCAGCAGTCAGGACACCGGGGAGCTGTTTTTT. This encodes CASSQDTGELFF.

This clone was detected only a few times. The chain couples TRBV29-1 to TRBJ2-7, with D tentatively TRBD2 (5 bases). The CDR3 is made up of 13 amino acids. Germline V gene sequence: CDR1 SQVTM, CDR2 ANQGSEA. Between the trimmed V and J ends, which lost 2 bases and 1 base, there was a span of 9 bases. CDR3 sequence (DNA): TGCAGCGTTGAATCGGGGTCATCCTACGAGCAGTACTTC. This translates into CSVESGSSYEQYF.

The chain is built from TRBV6-6 and TRBJ1-4; 7 nucleotides match TRBD1. The germline V gene encodes CDR1 MNHNY and CDR2 SVGAGI (reference sequence). Germline trimming cut 4 bases from V and 8 bases from J; bases unmatched to any gene: 7. The CDR3 loop spans 14 amino acids. This CDR3 is CASSLTGLREKLFF. The DNA of the CDR3 is TGTGCCAGCAGTTTGACAGGGCTCCGGGAAAAACTGTTTTTT.

The count of this clone is one. The chain recombines TRBV21-1 with TRBJ2-7; the D call TRBD1 from the table was never checked on the DNA. TRBV21-1 is a pseudogene. The CDR3 covers 16 residues. CDR3: CASSKGAGQGIYEQYF. CDR3 in DNA: TGTGCCAGCAGCAAAGGGGCGGGACAGGGGATCTACGAGCAGTACTTC.

This rearrangement joins TRBV5-1 to TRBJ1-4; 7 nucleotides match TRBD1. V lost 0 bases, J lost 2 bases, and 7 bases stayed unmatched. The CDR3 is 17 amino acids. Germline CDR1 and CDR2: SGHRS and YFSETQ. The CDR3 spells CASSLGTSTGTNEKLFF. CDR3 nucleotides: TGCGCCAGCAGCTTGGGAACCTCGACAGGGACTAATGAAAAACTGTTTTTT. Full variable domain (missing parts from reference TRBV5-1 and TRBJ1-4): KAGVTQTPRYLIKTRGQQVTLSCSPISGHRSVSWYQQTPGQGLQFLFEYFSETQRNKGNFPGRFSGRQFSNSRSEMNVSTLELGDSALYLCASSLGTSTGTNEKLFFGSGTQLSVL.

The J gene is TRBJ1-3, the V gene TRBV6-6; D gene unclear. Germline V gene data show CDR1 as MNHNY and CDR2 as SVGAGI (reference sequence). V shed 8 bases and J shed 0 bases, with 17 bases lying between them. The CDR3 is 16 residues long. The CDR3 here is CASGERRRSSGNTIYF. In DNA, the CDR3 is TGTGCCAGCGGGGAACGTAGGAGGAGCTCTGGAAACACCATATATTTT.

The chain employs TRBV9 and TRBJ1-3; D ambiguous. The CDR3 length is 17 residues. The V and J ends lost 4 bases and 0 bases respectively, with 17 bases between them. Germline-derived CDR1 and CDR2 are SGDLS and YYNGEE. CDR3: CASSNPSGDSSGNTIYF. As DNA, the CDR3 is TGTGCCAGCAGCAACCCCTCGGGCGATAGCTCTGGAAACACCATATATTTT. The variable domain in full, with the rest retrieved from reference TRBV9 and TRBJ1-3, is DSGVTQTPKHLITATGQRVTLRCSPRSGDLSVYWYQQSLDQGLQFLIQYYNGEERAKGNILERFSAQQFPDLHSELNLSSLELGDSALYFCASSNPSGDSSGNTIYFGEGSWLTVV.

In DNA, the CDR3 is TGTGCCAGCAGCTCTAACGCGGCTGAAGCTTTCTTT. It yields the protein CASSSNAAEAFF. This chain uses TRBV3-1 (or the pseudogene TRBV3-2) with TRBJ1-1; the D is unclear. The germline gives CDR1 LGHDT, CDR2 YNNKEL (reference sequence). V gave up 5 bases and J gave up 6 bases, with 10 bases separating them. There are 12 residues in the CDR3.

Notes on this clone: The germline gene is not matched at one end of the junction; a read error may be the cause. The chain joins TRBV7-7 to TRBJ2-5; D unresolved. The CDR3 covers 13 residues. Germline V CDR1 and CDR2: SSHAT, FNYEAQ (reference sequence). The CDR3 nucleotides read TGTGCTAGCAGCTTAGAGTTGGGGGAGACCCAGTACTTC. The encoded protein is CASSLELGETQYF.

V gene TRBV24-1 combines with J gene TRBJ2-1, with 8 bases matching TRBD1. The V and J ends lost 4 bases and 6 bases, in that order; junction bases with no gene match: 10. Germline V CDR1 and CDR2: KGHDR, SFDVKD. The CDR3 sequence is 16 residues long. CDR3 amino acids: CATSERTGQGSNEQFF. In nucleotides, the CDR3 is TGTGCCACCAGTGAGAGAACTGGACAGGGTAGCAATGAGCAGTTCTTC.

V usage is TRBV28 and J usage is TRBJ2-7; D not resolved. V was trimmed by 8 bases and J by 0 bases, leaving 8 bases between them. CDR3 length: 12 amino acids. The germline V gene encodes CDR1 MDHEN and CDR2 SYDVKM. The CDR3 here is CASLGYSYEQYF. The CDR3 nucleotides are TGTGCCAGCTTAGGCTACTCCTACGAGCAGTACTTC.

This sequence joins TRBV10-3 and TRBJ2-5, with D uncertain. CDR3 size: 14 residues. Germline assignment: CDR1 ENHRY and CDR2 SYGVKD. V gave up 4 bases and J gave up 5 bases, with 14 bases separating them. CDR3 in amino acids: CAISVRGGVETQYF. The CDR3 nucleotides are TGTGCCATCAGTGTCCGCGGTGGGGTTGAGACCCAGTACTTC.

This clone has just one count. V gene TRBV29-1 combines with J gene TRBJ2-7, with D perhaps matching TRBD1 (5 bases). Trimming stripped 8 bases from V and 7 bases from J, with 33 bases between. Germline CDR1 and CDR2: SQVTM and ANQGSEA. This CDR3 contains 17 residues. CDR3 in DNA: TGCAGCCCCTGCGTTTGGTACACCCAGGGCGAAACTAAAGAGCAGTACTTC. Its protein is CSPCVWYTQGETKEQYF.